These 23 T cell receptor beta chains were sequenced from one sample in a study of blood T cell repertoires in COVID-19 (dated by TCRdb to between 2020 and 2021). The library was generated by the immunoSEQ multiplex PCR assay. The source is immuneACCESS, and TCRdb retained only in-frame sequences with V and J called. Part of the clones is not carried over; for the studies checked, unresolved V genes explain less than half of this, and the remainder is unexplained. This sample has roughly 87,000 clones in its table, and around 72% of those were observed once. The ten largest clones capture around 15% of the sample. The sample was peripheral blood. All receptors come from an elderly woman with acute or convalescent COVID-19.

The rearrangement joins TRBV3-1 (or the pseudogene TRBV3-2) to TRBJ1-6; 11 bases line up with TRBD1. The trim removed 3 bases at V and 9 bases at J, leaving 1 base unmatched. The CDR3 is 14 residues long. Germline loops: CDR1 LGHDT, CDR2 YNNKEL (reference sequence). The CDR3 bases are TGTGCCAGCAGCCAGGACAGGGGGCTTTCACCCCTCCACTTT. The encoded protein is CASSQDRGLSPLHF.

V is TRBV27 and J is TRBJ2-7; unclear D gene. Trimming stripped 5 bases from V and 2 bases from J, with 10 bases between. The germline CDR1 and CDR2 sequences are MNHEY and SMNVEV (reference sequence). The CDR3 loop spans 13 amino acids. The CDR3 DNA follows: TGTGCCAGCAGTACTCAGGCTACCTACGAGCAGTACTTC. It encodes CASSTQATYEQYF.

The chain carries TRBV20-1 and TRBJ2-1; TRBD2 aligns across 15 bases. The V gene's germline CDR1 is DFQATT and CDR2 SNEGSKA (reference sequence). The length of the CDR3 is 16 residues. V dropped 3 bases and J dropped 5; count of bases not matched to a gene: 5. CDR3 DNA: TGCAGTGCTAGTCCCGGGACTAGCGGGGGGCACAATGAGCAGTTCTTC. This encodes CSASPGTSGGHNEQFF.

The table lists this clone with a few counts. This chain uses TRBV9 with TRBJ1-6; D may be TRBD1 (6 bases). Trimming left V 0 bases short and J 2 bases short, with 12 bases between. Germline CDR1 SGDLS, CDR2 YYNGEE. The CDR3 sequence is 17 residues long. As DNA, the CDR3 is TGTGCCAGCAGCGTAGGACAGGCGGAACCCTATAATTCACCCCTCCACTTT. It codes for CASSVGQAEPYNSPLHF.

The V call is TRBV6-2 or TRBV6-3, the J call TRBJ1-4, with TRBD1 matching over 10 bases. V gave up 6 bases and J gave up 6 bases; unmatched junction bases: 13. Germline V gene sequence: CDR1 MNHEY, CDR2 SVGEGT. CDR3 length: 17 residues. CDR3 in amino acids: CASSPPDRGRKDEKLFF. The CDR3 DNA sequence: TGTGCCAGCAGCCCCCCGGACAGGGGGAGAAAGGATGAAAAACTGTTTTTT.

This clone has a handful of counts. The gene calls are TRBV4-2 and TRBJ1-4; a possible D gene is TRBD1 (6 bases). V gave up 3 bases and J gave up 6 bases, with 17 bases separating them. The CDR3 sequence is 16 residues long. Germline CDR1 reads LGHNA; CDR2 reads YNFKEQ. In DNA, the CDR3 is TGTGCCAGCAGCCACGGAACGACACAGGGAGATGAAAAACTGTTTTTT. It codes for CASSHGTTQGDEKLFF.

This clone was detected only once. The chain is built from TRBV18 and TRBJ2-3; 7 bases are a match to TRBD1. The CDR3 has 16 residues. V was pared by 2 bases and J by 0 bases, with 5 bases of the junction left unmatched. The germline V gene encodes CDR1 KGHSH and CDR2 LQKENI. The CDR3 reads CASSPDRDRSTDTQYF. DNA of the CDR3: TGTGCCAGCTCACCAGACCGGGACAGAAGCACAGATACGCAGTATTTT.

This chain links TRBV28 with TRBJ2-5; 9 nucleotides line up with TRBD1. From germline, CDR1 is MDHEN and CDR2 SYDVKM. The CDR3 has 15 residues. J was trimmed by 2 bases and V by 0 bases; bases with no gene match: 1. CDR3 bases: TGTGCCAGCAGTTTATGGGGGACAGGGCAAGAGACCCAGTACTTC. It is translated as CASSLWGTGQETQYF.

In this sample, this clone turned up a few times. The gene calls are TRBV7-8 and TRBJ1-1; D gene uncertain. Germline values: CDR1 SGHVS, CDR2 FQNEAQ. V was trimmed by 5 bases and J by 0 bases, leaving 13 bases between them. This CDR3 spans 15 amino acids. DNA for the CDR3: TGTGCCAGCAGCCCCCCCCGGGAGGTGAACACTGAAGCTTTCTTT. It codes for CASSPPREVNTEAFF.

The CDR3 DNA is TGTGCCAGCAGCGAGGGCCTGTCCTATAATTCACCCCTCCACTTT. Translating gives CASSEGLSYNSPLHF. The chain couples TRBV7-9 to TRBJ1-6; D unclear. This CDR3 spans 15 amino acids. V was clipped by 5 bases and J by 1 base, with 9 bases between them. The germline V gene has CDR1 SEHNR and CDR2 FQNEAQ (reference sequence).

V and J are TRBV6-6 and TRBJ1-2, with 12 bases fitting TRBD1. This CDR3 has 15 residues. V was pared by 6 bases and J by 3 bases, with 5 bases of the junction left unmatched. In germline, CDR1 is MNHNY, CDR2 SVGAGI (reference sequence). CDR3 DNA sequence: TGTGCCAGCAGGGGGACAGGGGGCGCCTACTATGGCTACACCTTC. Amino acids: CASRGTGGAYYGYTF.

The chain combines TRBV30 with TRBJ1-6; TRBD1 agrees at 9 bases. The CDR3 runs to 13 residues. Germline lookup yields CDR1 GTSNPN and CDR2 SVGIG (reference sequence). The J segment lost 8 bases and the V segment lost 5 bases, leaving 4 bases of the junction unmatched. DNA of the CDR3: TGTGCCTGGGGGCGGGACAGGGATTCACCCCTCCACTTT. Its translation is CAWGRDRDSPLHF.

The CDR3 is CASSPRDSIQETQYF. Here the CDR3 DNA reads TGCGCCAGCAGCCCCCGGGACTCCATCCAAGAGACCCAGTACTTC. The chain has TRBV5-1 and TRBJ2-5; possibly TRBD2 for D (6 bases). Germline assignment: CDR1 SGHRS and CDR2 YFSETQ. V lost 4 bases, J lost 1 base, and 14 bases lay in between. This CDR3 is 15 amino acids long.

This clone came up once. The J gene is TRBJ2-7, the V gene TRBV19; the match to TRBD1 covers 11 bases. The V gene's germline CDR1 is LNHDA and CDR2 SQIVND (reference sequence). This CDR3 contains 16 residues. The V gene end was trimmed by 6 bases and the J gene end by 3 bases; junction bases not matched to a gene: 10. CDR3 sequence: CASRRTGTGGIYEQYF. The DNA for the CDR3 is TGTGCCAGTAGGCGCACCGGGACAGGGGGTATCTACGAGCAGTACTTC.

CDR3 in amino acids: CASSLNGAGAGYGYTF. The CDR3 nucleotides are TGTGCCAGCAGCTTAAATGGGGCAGGGGCGGGCTATGGCTACACCTTC. The chain has TRBV7-3 and TRBJ1-2; D is perhaps TRBD1 (6 bases). The ends were cut back, 1 base at V and 4 bases at J, with 16 bases in the middle. The CDR3 consists of 16 residues. Per germline, CDR1 SGHTA and CDR2 FQGTGA. The full variable domain, rest sourced from reference TRBV7-3 and TRBJ1-2, is GAGVSQTPSNKVTEKGKYVELRCDPISGHTALYWYRQSLGQGPEFLIYFQGTGAADDSGLPNDRFFAVRPEGSVSTLKIQRTERGDSAVYLCASSLNGAGAGYGYTFGSGTRLTVV.

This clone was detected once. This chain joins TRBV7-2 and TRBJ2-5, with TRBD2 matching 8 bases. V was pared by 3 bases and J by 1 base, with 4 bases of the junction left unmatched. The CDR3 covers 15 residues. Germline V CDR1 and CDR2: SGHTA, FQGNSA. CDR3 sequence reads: CASSFYGTSQETQYF. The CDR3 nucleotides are TGTGCCAGCAGCTTTTATGGGACTAGCCAAGAGACCCAGTACTTC.

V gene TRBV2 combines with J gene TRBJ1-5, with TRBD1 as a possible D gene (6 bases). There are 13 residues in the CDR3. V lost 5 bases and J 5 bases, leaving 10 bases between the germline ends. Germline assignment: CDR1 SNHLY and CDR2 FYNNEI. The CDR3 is CASSRGTDQPQHF. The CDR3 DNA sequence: TGTGCCAGCAGTAGGGGGACCGATCAGCCCCAGCATTTT.

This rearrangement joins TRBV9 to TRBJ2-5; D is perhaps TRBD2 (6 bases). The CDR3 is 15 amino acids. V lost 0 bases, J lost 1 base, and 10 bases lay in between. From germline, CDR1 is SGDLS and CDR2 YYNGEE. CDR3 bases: TGTGCCAGCAGCGTAGGAGATAGCGGCCAAGAGACCCAGTACTTC. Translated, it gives CASSVGDSGQETQYF.

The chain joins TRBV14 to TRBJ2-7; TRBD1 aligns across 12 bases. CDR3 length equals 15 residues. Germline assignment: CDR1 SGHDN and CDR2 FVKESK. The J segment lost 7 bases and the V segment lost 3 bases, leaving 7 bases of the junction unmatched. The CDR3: CASSHPGQGAGEQYF. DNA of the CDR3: TGTGCCAGCAGCCATCCGGGACAGGGGGCGGGAGAGCAGTACTTC. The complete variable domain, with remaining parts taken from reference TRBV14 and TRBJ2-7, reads EAGVTQFPSHSVIEKGQTVTLRCDPISGHDNLYWYRRVMGKEIKFLLHFVKESKQDESGMPNNRFLAERTGGTYSTLKVQPAELEDSGVYFCASSHPGQGAGEQYFGPGTRLTVT.

The CDR3 coding sequence is TGTGCCAGCAATCGACAGGGGCTAAACACTGAAGCTTTCTTT. Its protein product is CASNRQGLNTEAFF. This chain joins TRBV6-5 and TRBJ1-1; 8 bases are shared with TRBD1. The V gene's germline CDR1 is MNHEY and CDR2 SVGAGI. After removal of 7 bases from V and 2 bases from J, the junction contained 6 bases not matched to a gene. The CDR3 is 14 amino acids.

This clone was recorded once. Here the CDR3 DNA reads TGTGCCAGCAGCGTCCGCGTGGAAAGTGGAGATGGCTACACCTTC. It encodes CASSVRVESGDGYTF. The chain uses TRBV7-2 and TRBJ1-2; D uncertain. Per the germline V gene, CDR1 is SGHTA and CDR2 is FQGNSA. CDR3 length equals 15 residues. Trimming cost V 5 bases and J 6 bases, with 19 bases left between them.

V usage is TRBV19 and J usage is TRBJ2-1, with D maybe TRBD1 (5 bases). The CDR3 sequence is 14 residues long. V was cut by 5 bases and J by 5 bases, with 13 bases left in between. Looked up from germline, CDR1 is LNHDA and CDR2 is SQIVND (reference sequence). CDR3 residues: CASSHRSPNNEQFF. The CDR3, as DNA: TGTGCCAGTAGTCACAGGTCCCCTAACAATGAGCAGTTCTTC.

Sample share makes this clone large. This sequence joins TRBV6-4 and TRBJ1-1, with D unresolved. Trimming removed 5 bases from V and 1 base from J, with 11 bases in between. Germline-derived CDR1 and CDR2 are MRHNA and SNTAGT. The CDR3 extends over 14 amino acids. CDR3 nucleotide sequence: TGTGCCAGCAGTCCTTCTCCGGGGAACACTGAAGCTTTCTTT. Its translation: CASSPSPGNTEAFF.